One and the same sample provided the 6 T cell receptor beta chains below, sequenced in a study of response to subunit inactivated influenza vaccine. TCRdb ran MiXCR on the RT-PCR reads and lists one entry per CDR3 protein. This table holds 590,000 or so distinct CDR3 sequences, 12% to 15% found once. Sequencing used PBMCs from blood, obtained less than 15 days before vaccination. These receptors originate from a man aged 50-60 years who received an inactivated influenza vaccine.

The gene calls are TRBV5-1 and TRBJ2-3; TRBD1 matches at 8 bases. J lost 0 bases, V lost 5 bases, and 17 bases had no gene match. Germline CDR1 SGHRS, CDR2 YFSETQ. The length of the CDR3 is 19 residues. The CDR3 protein is CASRSGGPRTGLSTDTQYF. The CDR3 DNA sequence: TGCGCCAGCAGATCTGGAGGGCCGAGGACAGGGCTTAGCACAGATACGCAGTATTTT.

The chain carries TRBV6-2 or TRBV6-3 and TRBJ2-7; 8 nucleotides match TRBD2. After removal of 0 bases from V and 3 bases from J, the junction contained 4 bases not matched to a gene. The CDR3 totals 15 residues. Germline CDR1 MNHEY, CDR2 SVGEGT. This CDR3 is CASSYSSLAGYEQYF. The CDR3 DNA reads TGTGCCAGCAGTTACTCGTCTCTAGCGGGCTACGAGCAGTACTTC.

In nucleotides, the CDR3 is TGTGCCTCTGGCCCAACGGGACGGGCCGGTGAGCAGTTCTTC. Amino acid sequence: CASGPTGRAGEQFF. V and J are TRBV10-3 and TRBJ2-1; D tentatively fits TRBD1 or TRBD2 (5 bases each). Germline CDR1 ENHRY, CDR2 SYGVKD. The V gene lost 11 bases and the J gene lost 9 bases, with 23 bases spanning the gap. The CDR3 totals 14 residues.

The chain combines TRBV28 with TRBJ2-1; 16 bases align to TRBD2. Looked up from germline, CDR1 is MDHEN and CDR2 is SYDVKM. CDR3 length: 17 amino acids. J gave up 9 bases and V 5 bases, and 10 bases lay outside the gene matches. This CDR3 is CASSPGLAGGPFGEQFF. The CDR3 DNA reads as TGTGCCAGCAGTCCGGGACTAGCGGGAGGGCCATTCGGTGAGCAGTTCTTC. Complete variable domain (other parts from reference TRBV28 and TRBJ2-1): DVKVTQSSRYLVKRTGEKVFLECVQDMDHENMFWYRQDPGLGLRLIYFSYDVKMKEKGDIPEGYSVSREKKERFSLILESASTNQTSMYLCASSPGLAGGPFGEQFFGPGTRLTVL.

This clonotype was seen at least ten times. The genes are TRBV5-6 and TRBJ1-4; possible D gene TRBD1, 6 bases. The CDR3 runs to 13 residues. CDR1 is SGHDT and CDR2 is YYEEEE in the germline V gene. Trimming stripped 4 bases from V and 7 bases from J, with 11 bases between. The CDR3: CASSTGGGEKLFF. For the CDR3, the DNA is TGTGCCAGCAGCACCGGAGGGGGTGAAAAACTGTTTTTT. Combining the CDR3 with reference TRBV5-6 and TRBJ1-4 gives the whole variable domain DAGVTQSPTHLIKTRGQQVTLRCSPKSGHDTVSWYQQALGQGPQFIFQYYEEEERQRGNFPDRFSGHQFPNYSSELNVNALLLGDSALYLCASSTGGGEKLFFGSGTQLSVL.

This clonotype has more than one count but fewer than ten. The genes are TRBV20-1 and TRBJ2-1; D is possibly TRBD1 (6 bases). This CDR3 is 15 amino acids long. V was cut by 3 bases and J by 2 bases, with 14 bases left in between. Germline assignment: CDR1 DFQATT and CDR2 SNEGSKA (reference sequence). The CDR3 protein is CSASKAGAPYNEQFF. For the CDR3, the DNA is TGCAGTGCTAGTAAGGCAGGGGCACCCTACAATGAGCAGTTCTTC.